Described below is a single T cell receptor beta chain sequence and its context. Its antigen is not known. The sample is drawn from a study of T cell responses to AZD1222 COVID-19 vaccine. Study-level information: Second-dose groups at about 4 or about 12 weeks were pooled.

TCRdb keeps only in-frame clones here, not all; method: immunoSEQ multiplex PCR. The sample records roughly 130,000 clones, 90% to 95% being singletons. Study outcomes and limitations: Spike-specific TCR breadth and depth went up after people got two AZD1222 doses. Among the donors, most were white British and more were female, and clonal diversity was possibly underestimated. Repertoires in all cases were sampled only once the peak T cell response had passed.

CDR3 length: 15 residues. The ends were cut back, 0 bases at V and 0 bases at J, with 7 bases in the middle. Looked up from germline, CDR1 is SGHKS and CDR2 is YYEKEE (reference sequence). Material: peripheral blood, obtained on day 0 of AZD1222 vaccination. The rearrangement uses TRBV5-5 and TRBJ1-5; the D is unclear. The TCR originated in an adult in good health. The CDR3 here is CASSLDESSNQPQHF. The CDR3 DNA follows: TGTGCCAGCAGCTTGGACGAAAGTAGCAATCAGCCCCAGCATTTT.